This T cell receptor beta chain is drawn from a study of blood T cell repertoires in COVID-19. Assay used: immunoSEQ multiplex PCR; TCRdb lists only in-frame clones, some missing. The sample lists about 160,000 clones, roughly 80% occurring once. In assigning cohorts, the study relied on participant-reported clinical history. CDR1 is SNHLY, CDR2 FYNNEI, per germline. The CDR3 loop spans 13 amino acids. V was clipped by 10 bases and J by 3 bases, with 15 bases between them. This chain connects TRBV2 to TRBJ1-1; no reliable D call. Sequencing was carried out using PBMCs or T cells enriched from blood (not recorded which). This TCR was sampled from a woman aged 55-75 years who had recovered from COVID-19. The CDR3 region has the DNA TGTGCCACCAACACTGTTCGGGACACTGAAGCTTTCTTT. Amino acids: CATNTVRDTEAFF.